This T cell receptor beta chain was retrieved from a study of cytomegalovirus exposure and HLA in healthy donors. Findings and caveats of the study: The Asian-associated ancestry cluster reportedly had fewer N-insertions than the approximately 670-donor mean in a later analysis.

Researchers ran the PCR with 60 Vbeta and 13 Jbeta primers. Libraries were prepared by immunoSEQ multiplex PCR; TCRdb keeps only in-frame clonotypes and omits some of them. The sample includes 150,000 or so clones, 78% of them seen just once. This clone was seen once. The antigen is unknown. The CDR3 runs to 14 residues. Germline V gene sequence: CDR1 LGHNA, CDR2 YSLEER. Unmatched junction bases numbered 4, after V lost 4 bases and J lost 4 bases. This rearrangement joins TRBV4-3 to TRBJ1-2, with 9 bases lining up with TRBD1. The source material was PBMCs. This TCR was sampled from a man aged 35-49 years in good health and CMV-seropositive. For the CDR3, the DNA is TGCGCCAGCAGCCGTCCGGGACAGGGCTATGGCTACACCTTC. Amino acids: CASSRPGQGYGYTF.